This T cell receptor (beta chain) emerged from a study of T-cell memory formation after mild COVID-19. About the research overall: Largely, the TCR clusters proved donor specific.

This clonotype was picked up a small number of times. The antigen is not known. Constant-segment primers and 5'RACE yielded cDNA libraries for TCR alpha and TCR beta, each carrying sample barcodes and UMIs. From the 5' RACE reads, TCRdb called clonotypes with MiXCR, one entry per CDR3 protein. Among 250,000 to 300,000 distinct CDR3 sequences, roughly 15% were seen once, and the ten largest hold 22%. There are 21 residues in the CDR3. V was pared by 0 bases and J by 8 bases, with 22 bases of the junction left unmatched. Germline V lookup: CDR1 SGDLS, CDR2 YYNGEE. Whole-study findings and limits: Pre-infection memory carried some responding clones, suggesting that cross-reactive memory joined.

The rearrangement links TRBV9 to TRBJ2-1, with 11 bases lining up with TRBD2. Sequencing used PBMCs or a T cell subset sorted from them (not recorded which). The source is a man younger than 35 who had mild COVID-19 (a few samples of this study predate the infection). Cell type and time point are not known. The CDR3 nucleotides are TGTGCCAGCAGCGTAGTGGGATTGGGTTTCACTAGCGGGGGAAAGTCCGATGAGCAGTTCTTC. This translates into CASSVVGLGFTSGGKSDEQFF.